This T cell receptor (beta chain) was sequenced during a study of cytomegalovirus exposure and HLA in healthy donors. The PCR had 60 Vbeta and 13 Jbeta primers. TCRdb's table, derived via immunoSEQ multiplex PCR, lists solely in-frame clones and lacks some. The table shows about 190,000 clones, with 75% to 90% occurring only once. At sampling all donors were nominally healthy, likely with unrecorded immune exposures. V shed 5 bases and J shed 1 base, with 8 bases lying between them. This CDR3 has 13 residues. The germline gives CDR1 MNHNY, CDR2 SVGAGI (reference sequence). Material: PBMCs. This TCR derives from a boy under 10 years old in good health and CMV-seronegative. This chain joins TRBV6-6 and TRBJ1-1; no firm D call. In DNA, the CDR3 is TGTGCCAGCAGTCGTCAGTCGAACACTGAAGCTTTCTTT. As protein: CASSRQSNTEAFF.